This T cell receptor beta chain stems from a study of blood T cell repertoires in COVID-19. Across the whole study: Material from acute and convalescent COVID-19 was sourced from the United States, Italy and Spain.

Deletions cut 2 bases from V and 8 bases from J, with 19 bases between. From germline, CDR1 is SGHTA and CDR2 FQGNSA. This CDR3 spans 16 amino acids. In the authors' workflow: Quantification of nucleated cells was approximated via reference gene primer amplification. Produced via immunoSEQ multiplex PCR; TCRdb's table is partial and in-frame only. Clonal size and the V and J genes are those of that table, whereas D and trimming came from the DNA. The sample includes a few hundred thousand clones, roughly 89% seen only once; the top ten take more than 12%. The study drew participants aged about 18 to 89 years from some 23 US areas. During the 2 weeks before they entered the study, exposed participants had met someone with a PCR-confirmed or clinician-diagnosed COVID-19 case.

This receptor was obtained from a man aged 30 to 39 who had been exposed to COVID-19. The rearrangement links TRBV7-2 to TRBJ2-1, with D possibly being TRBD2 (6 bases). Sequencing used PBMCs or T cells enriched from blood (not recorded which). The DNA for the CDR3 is TGTGCCAGCAGCTTAAGGAGGGTTCTCACAGGCGATGAGCAGTTCTTC. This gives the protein CASSLRRVLTGDEQFF.